Below are 26 T cell receptor beta chains sequenced from a single sample in a study of identifying expanded T cells in peripheral blood. The method was immunoSEQ multiplex PCR; TCRdb's version includes in-frame clones alone and lacks a portion of them. Of roughly 96,000 clones listed, approximately 91% are singletons. Sequencing was carried out using blood. The receptor source for this set is a person aged 18 to 69 in good health.

The chain links TRBV28 to TRBJ2-7, with 10 nucleotides matching TRBD2. The germline V gene has CDR1 MDHEN and CDR2 SYDVKM. Trimming at V came to 6 bases and at J to 2 bases, leaving 1 base not matched to a gene. The CDR3 has 13 amino acids. Written as DNA, the CDR3 is TGTGCCAGCAGCAGCGGGAGGGCCTACGAGCAGTACTTC. As protein: CASSSGRAYEQYF.

The chain uses TRBV19 and TRBJ2-7; 12 bases match TRBD1. This CDR3 region has 14 residues. V dropped 11 bases and J dropped 0; count of bases not matched to a gene: 5. Germline-derived CDR1 and CDR2 are LNHDA and SQIVND (reference sequence). This CDR3 reads CASRDRGLSYEQYF. Here the CDR3 DNA reads TGTGCCTCCAGGGACAGGGGGCTCTCCTACGAGCAGTACTTC.

The CDR3 DNA reads TGTGCCAGCAGCTTGTGGATCGGACAGGGTAGGGACACTGAAGCTTTCTTT. Translated: CASSLWIGQGRDTEAFF. The chain joins TRBV5-6 to TRBJ1-1; 8 positions match TRBD1. Germline CDR1 SGHDT, CDR2 YYEEEE. J was trimmed by 3 bases and V by 1 base; bases with no gene match: 11. The CDR3 length is 17 residues.

This chain joins TRBV7-9 and TRBJ1-2; D gene uncertain. Germline V gives CDR1 SEHNR, CDR2 FQNEAQ (reference sequence). Deletions cut 0 bases from V and 8 bases from J, with 10 bases between. The CDR3 has 13 amino acids. CDR3 region: CASSLAPTRGYTF. CDR3 nucleotide sequence: TGTGCCAGCAGCTTAGCCCCTACTCGGGGCTACACCTTC.

This rearrangement joins TRBV7-8 to TRBJ1-1; unclear D gene. The CDR3 has 13 residues. CDR1 and CDR2 (germline): SGHVS, FQNEAQ. V gave up 5 bases and J gave up 1 base, with 8 bases separating them. The CDR3 DNA follows: TGTGCCAGCAGCCATTTTACGAACACTGAAGCTTTCTTT. Amino acid sequence: CASSHFTNTEAFF.

The chain links TRBV30 to TRBJ2-1, with D tentatively TRBD2 (5 bases). V was trimmed by 0 bases and J by 5 bases, leaving 11 bases between them. There are 14 residues in the CDR3. CDR1 is GTSNPN and CDR2 is SVGIG in the germline V gene (reference sequence). CDR3 nucleotides: TGTGCCTGGAGTGTACTAGGAAGGGACAATGAGCAGTTCTTC. It translates to CAWSVLGRDNEQFF.

The rearrangement uses TRBV10-3 and TRBJ2-1; tentative D call: TRBD2 (6 bases). There are 13 residues in the CDR3. Germline CDR1 is ENHRY and CDR2 is SYGVKD. V lost 6 bases and J lost 12, with 18 bases in between. The CDR3 DNA sequence: TGTGCCATCAGACTGGACCCTAGCGTAGCGCAGTTCTTC. This sequence encodes CAIRLDPSVAQFF.

The rearrangement links TRBV19 to TRBJ2-7; D tentatively fits TRBD1 or TRBD2 (5 bases each). The germline V gene encodes CDR1 LNHDA and CDR2 SQIVND (reference sequence). Trimming pared 7 bases from V and 5 bases from J, leaving 12 bases between. The CDR3 runs to 12 residues. The CDR3 sequence is CASMGRTDEQYF. The CDR3 DNA reads as TGTGCCAGTATGGGACGGACTGACGAGCAGTACTTC. The complete variable domain, with remaining parts taken from reference TRBV19 and TRBJ2-7, reads DGGITQSPKYLFRKEGQNVTLSCEQNLNHDAMYWYRQDPGQGLRLIYYSQIVNDFQKGDIAEGYSVSREKKESFPLTVTSAQKNPTAFYLCASMGRTDEQYFGPGTRLTVT.

This chain connects TRBV5-1 to TRBJ2-2, with D perhaps matching TRBD2 (5 bases). CDR1 SGHRS and CDR2 YFSETQ come from the germline V gene. The CDR3 spans 17 residues. Between the trimmed V and J ends, which lost 0 bases and 2 bases, there was a span of 14 bases. The CDR3 sequence: CASSLDGVLQNTGELFF. CDR3 sequence (DNA): TGCGCCAGCAGCTTGGACGGGGTTCTACAAAACACCGGGGAGCTGTTTTTT.

The rearrangement links TRBV29-1 to TRBJ1-2; 7 bases agree with TRBD1. Trimming at V came to 2 bases and at J to 8 bases, leaving 8 bases not matched to a gene. Germline loops: CDR1 SQVTM, CDR2 ANQGSEA. The CDR3 length is 13 residues. The CDR3 protein is CSVEIRGRGGYTF. CDR3 nucleotide sequence: TGCAGCGTTGAAATAAGGGGGCGCGGGGGCTACACCTTC.

V and J are TRBV4-3 and TRBJ1-1; D not certain. The germline CDR1 and CDR2 sequences are LGHNA and YSLEER. The CDR3 spans 15 residues. V lost 0 bases and J 5 bases, leaving 13 bases between the germline ends. CDR3 sequence (DNA): TGCGCCAGCAGCCAAGATACGAGGGAAACAACTGAAGCTTTCTTT. It translates to CASSQDTRETTEAFF.

CDR3: CASRKKTRTEAFF. CDR3 DNA: TGTGCCAGCAGGAAAAAAACCAGGACTGAAGCTTTCTTT. The chain has TRBV7-9 and TRBJ1-1; D is uncertain. Per the germline V gene, CDR1 is SEHNR and CDR2 is FQNEAQ (reference sequence). The germline V and J ends were trimmed by 6 bases and 5 bases, with 13 bases remaining between them. There are 13 residues in the CDR3.

V usage is TRBV29-1 and J usage is TRBJ2-3, with 7 bases matching TRBD2. CDR1 and CDR2 from the germline V gene are SQVTM and ANQGSEA. J lost 3 bases, V lost 4 bases, and 4 bases had no gene match. This CDR3 spans 13 amino acids. The CDR3 loop reads CSVAGGGTDTQYF. The CDR3 DNA is TGCAGCGTTGCTGGGGGGGGTACAGATACGCAGTATTTT.

CDR3 amino acids: CATSRSLNTEAFF. Here the CDR3 DNA reads TGTGCCACCTCGCGCAGTCTTAACACTGAAGCTTTCTTT. This rearrangement joins TRBV15 to TRBJ1-1; D is undetermined. From germline, CDR1 is LNHNV and CDR2 YYDKDF (reference sequence). The CDR3 contains 13 residues. The V end lost 8 bases, the J end lost 2 bases, and 12 bases lay between the germline ends.

This chain connects TRBV6-5 to TRBJ1-1; 7 bases are a match to TRBD1. The CDR3 is 15 amino acids. The trim removed 3 bases at V and 4 bases at J, leaving 8 bases unmatched. Germline V gives CDR1 MNHEY, CDR2 SVGAGI. The CDR3 region has the DNA TGTGCCAGCAGTTATGGAGGGGGCCCGGGCACTGAAGCTTTCTTT. It specifies CASSYGGGPGTEAFF.

The chain links TRBV11-2 to TRBJ2-2; D unresolved. The CDR3 loop spans 13 amino acids. Germline V gene data show CDR1 as SGHAT and CDR2 as FQNNGV. Between the trimmed V and J ends, which lost 5 bases and 6 bases, there was a span of 10 bases. This CDR3 reads CASSPTVPGELFF. Written as DNA, the CDR3 is TGTGCCAGCAGCCCGACCGTGCCCGGGGAGCTGTTTTTT.

The genes are TRBV7-8 and TRBJ1-5; 9 bases match TRBD1. Germline trimming cut 3 bases from V and 7 bases from J; bases unmatched to any gene: 13. The CDR3 has 17 residues. CDR1 is SGHVS and CDR2 is FQNEAQ in the germline V gene. The CDR3: CASSLGQGRGLGQPQHF. The CDR3 nucleotides are TGTGCCAGCAGCTTGGGACAGGGAAGGGGGCTAGGGCAGCCCCAGCATTTT.

The V and J genes are TRBV5-6 and TRBJ2-7; 8 bases are shared with TRBD1. The CDR3 length is 15 residues. Germline V gene lookup returns CDR1 SGHDT and CDR2 YYEEEE. V lost 5 bases, J lost 4 bases, and 11 bases stayed unmatched. This CDR3 reads CASSPGQVLIYEQYF. The CDR3 DNA reads TGTGCCAGCAGTCCGGGACAGGTCCTTATTTACGAGCAGTACTTC.

The chain carries TRBV18 and TRBJ2-1; 8 bases map to TRBD1. This CDR3 is 14 amino acids long. Germline V CDR1 and CDR2: KGHSH, LQKENI. Trimming removed 3 bases from V and 8 bases from J; junction bases left unmatched: 6. CDR3 coding DNA: TGTGCCAGCTCACCCGCGACAGGGGTGTATGAGCAGTTCTTC. This sequence encodes CASSPATGVYEQFF.

V and J are TRBV4-3 and TRBJ1-1; D may be TRBD1 (6 bases). The germline gives CDR1 LGHNA, CDR2 YSLEER. This CDR3 comprises 13 residues. V lost 4 bases, J lost 7 bases, and 13 bases lay in between. The CDR3: CASSPGGVGEAFF. The CDR3 nucleotides read TGCGCCAGCAGCCCTGGGGGCGTCGGTGAAGCTTTCTTT.

The chain employs TRBV30 and TRBJ2-1, with 8 positions matching TRBD2. Germline values: CDR1 GTSNPN, CDR2 SVGIG (reference sequence). CDR3 length equals 14 residues. Trimming took 3 bases from V and 4 from J; bases not matched to a gene: 5. DNA of the CDR3: TGTGCCTGGAGGCAGGGCGGGGGGTACAATGAGCAGTTCTTC. Its translation: CAWRQGGGYNEQFF.

The rearrangement uses TRBV5-1 and TRBJ2-5; D could derive from TRBD1 or TRBD2 (8 bases each). This CDR3 is 15 amino acids long. Trimming shortened V by 4 bases and J by 5 bases, and 18 bases separated the two germline ends. Germline V gene data show CDR1 as SGHRS and CDR2 as YFSETQ. CDR3 in DNA: TGCGCCAGCAGCCCAGACAGGGGCGGGGGGGAGACCCAGTACTTC. Translation: CASSPDRGGGETQYF.

The rearrangement links TRBV10-3 to TRBJ2-7; TRBD1 matches at 7 bases. CDR3 size: 14 residues. The V and J ends lost 6 bases and 4 bases, in that order; junction bases with no gene match: 9. Germline assignment: CDR1 ENHRY and CDR2 SYGVKD. CDR3 nucleotides: TGTGCCATCAGCCTGGAGAGACAGGGATACGAGCAGTACTTC. It is translated as CAISLERQGYEQYF.

This clone appeared once. The chain employs TRBV4-2 and TRBJ1-2; 7 bases align to TRBD1. Germline V gene lookup returns CDR1 LGHNA and CDR2 YNFKEQ. With V trimmed by 3 bases and J by 4 bases, 5 bases remained unmatched. The CDR3 is made up of 14 amino acids. The chain's CDR3 is CASSQDDRVYGYTF. The CDR3 bases are TGTGCCAGCAGCCAGGACGACAGGGTCTATGGCTACACCTTC.

The V call is TRBV21-1, the J call TRBJ1-3; whether TRBD1, the table's D call, matches the DNA was not checked. TRBV21-1 is a listed pseudogene. The CDR3 is made up of 12 amino acids. The CDR3 region has the DNA TGTGCCAGCAGCTACAGTGGAAACACCATATATTTT. Protein: CASSYSGNTIYF.

V gene TRBV2 combines with J gene TRBJ2-7, with 7 bases identical to TRBD1. The CDR3 runs to 13 residues. The J segment lost 5 bases and the V segment lost 7 bases, leaving 8 bases of the junction unmatched. Germline V gene data show CDR1 as SNHLY and CDR2 as FYNNEI. In nucleotides, the CDR3 is TGTGCCAGCACCCCTCGACAGGGTGACGAGCAGTACTTC. This translates into CASTPRQGDEQYF. The complete variable domain, with remaining parts taken from reference TRBV2 and TRBJ2-7, reads EPEVTQTPSHQVTQMGQEVILRCVPISNHLYFYWYRQILGQKVEFLVSFYNNEISEKSEIFDDQFSVERPDGSNFTLKIRSTKLEDSAMYFCASTPRQGDEQYFGPGTRLTVT.